These 13 T cell receptor beta chains came from one sample sequenced in a study of cytomegalovirus exposure and HLA in healthy donors. TCRdb keeps only in-frame clones here, not all; method: immunoSEQ multiplex PCR. Among some 79,000 clones listed, over 90% were seen once. Sequenced sample: PBMCs. The receptors shown here come from a woman between 18 and 30 years old in good health and CMV-seropositive.

This chain uses TRBV19 with TRBJ1-6; D might be TRBD1 (5 bases). The CDR3 sequence is 15 residues long. CDR1 and CDR2 (germline): LNHDA, SQIVND (reference sequence). V lost 5 bases and J lost 7, with 15 bases in between. The CDR3 loop is CASSQGHGENSPLHF. The CDR3 DNA reads TGTGCCAGTAGTCAAGGACACGGTGAGAATTCACCCCTCCACTTT.

The chain employs TRBV9 and TRBJ2-2; 11 positions agree with TRBD2. Germline CDR1 is SGDLS and CDR2 is YYNGEE. Trimming at V came to 4 bases and at J to 4 bases, leaving 9 bases not matched to a gene. The CDR3 contains 17 residues. CDR3 nucleotides: TGTGCCAGCAGCCTCTCAACTAGCGGGAGTCGCACCGGGGAGCTGTTTTTT. This gives the protein CASSLSTSGSRTGELFF.

The rearrangement links TRBV6-5 to TRBJ1-1, with D unresolved. CDR3 length: 14 amino acids. The V end lost 0 bases, the J end lost 2 bases, and 7 bases lay between the germline ends. Germline loops: CDR1 MNHEY, CDR2 SVGAGI. The CDR3 sequence is CASSYSAVNTEAFF. Written as DNA, the CDR3 is TGTGCCAGCAGTTACTCGGCAGTAAACACTGAAGCTTTCTTT.

The chain links TRBV9 to TRBJ2-2; D not resolved. The V gene's germline CDR1 is SGDLS and CDR2 YYNGEE. The V and J ends lost 4 bases and 0 bases respectively, with 7 bases between them. CDR3 size: 14 residues. The CDR3 DNA is TGTGCCAGCAGCCCCCAGACGAACACCGGGGAGCTGTTTTTT. Its protein product is CASSPQTNTGELFF.

The rearrangement joins TRBV6-1 to TRBJ1-1; D gene ambiguous. Germline CDR1 reads MNHNS; CDR2 reads SASEGT. Trimming removed 5 bases from V and 1 base from J, with 8 bases in between. The CDR3 loop spans 13 amino acids. The CDR3 coding sequence is TGTGCCAGCAGTCAGAGACAGAACACTGAAGCTTTCTTT. Its protein is CASSQRQNTEAFF.

The V gene is TRBV6-5, the J gene TRBJ1-3; TRBD1 matches at 8 bases. Trimming at V came to 6 bases and at J to 3 bases, leaving 1 base not matched to a gene. Germline assignment: CDR1 MNHEY and CDR2 SVGAGI. CDR3 length equals 13 residues. Written as DNA, the CDR3 is TGTGCCAGCAGAACAGGGGGTGGAAACACCATATATTTT. As protein: CASRTGGGNTIYF.

The CDR3 DNA reads TGCAGCGCCAGGGACAGGGGCCGCCAAGAGACCCAGTACTTC. This encodes CSARDRGRQETQYF. This sequence joins TRBV29-1 and TRBJ2-5; TRBD1 aligns across 10 bases. The J segment lost 1 base and the V segment lost 7 bases, leaving 6 bases of the junction unmatched. The CDR3 runs 14 residues. The V gene's germline CDR1 is SQVTM and CDR2 ANQGSEA.

The V gene is TRBV2, the J gene TRBJ1-3, with a tentative D call TRBD1 (5 bases). Per the germline V gene, CDR1 is SNHLY and CDR2 is FYNNEI. Trimming took off 4 bases at V and 2 bases at J, with 12 bases between the two ends. The CDR3 runs 15 residues. The CDR3 DNA reads TGTGCCAGCAGTGGCCCGGGCAGGGCTGGAAACACCATATATTTT. This sequence encodes CASSGPGRAGNTIYF.

The genes are TRBV30 and TRBJ2-7; TRBD1 might be the D (6 bases). In germline, CDR1 is GTSNPN, CDR2 SVGIG (reference sequence). The CDR3 has 12 residues. The V end lost 5 bases, the J end lost 6 bases, and 14 bases lay between the germline ends. DNA for the CDR3: TGTGCCTGGGGACAGCGGAGGCGCGAGCAGTACTTC. Translation gives CAWGQRRREQYF.

The V gene is TRBV27, the J gene TRBJ2-1; D gene unclear. Trimming cost V 2 bases and J 5 bases, with 7 bases left between them. The CDR3 length is 13 residues. CDR1 and CDR2 (germline): MNHEY, SMNVEV (reference sequence). CDR3 bases: TGTGCCAGCAGTTTAGTGCAGAACAATGAGCAGTTCTTC. Its translation is CASSLVQNNEQFF.

Comment on this clone: Germline is not matched at one junction end, which may reflect a read error. The chain uses TRBV30 and TRBJ2-1, with 13 positions matching TRBD2. Looked up from germline, CDR1 is GTSNPN and CDR2 is SVGIG (reference sequence). There are 15 residues in the CDR3. The CDR3 here is CARRETSGRAREQFF. The DNA of the CDR3 is TGTGCCCGGAGAGAAACTAGCGGGAGGGCCAGGGAGCAGTTCTTC.

V usage is TRBV5-8 and J usage is TRBJ2-2; D gene ambiguous. V lost 4 bases, J lost 1 base, and 8 bases lay in between. The CDR3 contains 14 residues. Germline lookup yields CDR1 SGHTS and CDR2 YDEGEE. Here the CDR3 reads CASSPSGNTGELFF. The DNA of the CDR3 is TGTGCCAGCAGCCCCTCCGGGAACACCGGGGAGCTGTTTTTT.

The chain couples TRBV14 to TRBJ2-7; weak D call: TRBD2 (5 bases). The CDR3 consists of 15 residues. Trimming stripped 3 bases from V and 0 bases from J, with 12 bases between. CDR1 SGHDN and CDR2 FVKESK come from the germline V gene. The chain's CDR3 is CASSQLAGLSYEQYF. For the CDR3, the DNA is TGTGCCAGCAGCCAGCTAGCCGGACTCTCCTACGAGCAGTACTTC.